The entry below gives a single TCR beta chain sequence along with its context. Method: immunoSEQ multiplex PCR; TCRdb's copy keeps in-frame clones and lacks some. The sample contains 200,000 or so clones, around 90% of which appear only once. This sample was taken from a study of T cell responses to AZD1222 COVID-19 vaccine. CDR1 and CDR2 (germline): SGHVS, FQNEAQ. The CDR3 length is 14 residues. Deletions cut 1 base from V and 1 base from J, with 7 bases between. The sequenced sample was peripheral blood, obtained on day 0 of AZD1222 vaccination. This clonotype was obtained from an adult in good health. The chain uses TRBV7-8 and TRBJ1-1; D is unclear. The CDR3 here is CASSLGTANTEAFF. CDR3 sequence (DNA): TGTGCCAGCAGCTTAGGGACGGCGAACACTGAAGCTTTCTTT.